The 22 T cell receptor beta chains presented below share a single source sample, sequenced in a study of T cell repertoires in cytomegalovirus infection. One entry per CDR3 protein, called by TCRdb with MiXCR from the reads. The sample includes about 150,000 distinct CDR3 sequences, roughly a quarter of them seen just once. The sequencing input was PBMCs. Receptors originate from a human donor in good health (CMV status not recorded). Some clones in this sample may be carry-over from other donors' samples.

In this sample, this clonotype turned up many times. This chain links TRBV7-8 with TRBJ1-1; D unresolved. With 5 bases removed from V and 1 base from J, the gap between germline ends came to 11 bases. The CDR3 covers 14 residues. The V gene's germline CDR1 is SGHVS and CDR2 FQNEAQ. CDR3 loop: CASSPWNRNTEAFF. The CDR3, as DNA: TGTGCCAGCAGCCCGTGGAACAGGAACACTGAAGCTTTCTTT.

This chain links TRBV20-1 with TRBJ2-5; the match to TRBD1 covers 10 bases. The V gene's germline CDR1 is DFQATT and CDR2 SNEGSKA (reference sequence). CDR3 length: 13 amino acids. The V segment lost 5 bases and the J segment 2 bases; nucleotides outside the gene matches: 2. The CDR3 region is CSARTGGQETQYF. The CDR3, as DNA: TGCAGTGCTCGGACAGGGGGTCAAGAGACCCAGTACTTC.

A few counts support this clonotype. The chain carries TRBV7-2 and TRBJ2-4, with 9 bases lining up with TRBD1. Germline V lookup: CDR1 SGHTA, CDR2 FQGNSA. V was clipped by 3 bases and J by 7 bases; unmatched bases: 7. The CDR3 runs 15 residues. CDR3 amino acids: CASSFGQGSQNIQYF. Here the CDR3 DNA reads TGTGCCAGCAGCTTTGGACAGGGGTCTCAGAACATTCAGTACTTC.

The genes are TRBV7-9 and TRBJ1-5; D is perhaps TRBD1 (6 bases). V gave up 1 base and J gave up 4 bases, with 17 bases separating them. The CDR3 sequence is 17 residues long. In germline, CDR1 is SEHNR, CDR2 FQNEAQ (reference sequence). The CDR3 coding sequence is TGTGCCAGCAGCTTAGGCCGGGGGCCGGGAGTGAATCAGCCCCAGCATTTT. Protein product: CASSLGRGPGVNQPQHF. Looking up the rest from reference TRBV7-9 and TRBJ1-5 gives the full variable domain: DTGVSQNPRHKITKRGQNVTFRCDPISEHNRLYWYRQTLGQGPEFLTYFQNEAQLEKSRLLSDRFSAERPKGSFSTLEIQRTEQGDSAMYLCASSLGRGPGVNQPQHFGDGTRLSIL.

This clonotype has a count of ten or more. This chain connects TRBV10-3 to TRBJ2-2; TRBD1 agrees at 9 bases. This CDR3 has 15 residues. Germline V CDR1 and CDR2: ENHRY, SYGVKD. V gave up 5 bases and J gave up 4 bases; unmatched junction bases: 5. The DNA of the CDR3 is TGTGCCATCAGTACGGGACAGGGAGTCACCGGGGAGCTGTTTTTT. Amino acid sequence: CAISTGQGVTGELFF.

This clonotype was observed a handful of times. This sequence joins TRBV3-1 and TRBJ2-1, with D perhaps TRBD2 (5 bases). CDR1 and CDR2 from the germline V gene are LGHDT and YNNKEL (reference sequence). Deletions cut 0 bases from V and 10 bases from J, with 7 bases between. The CDR3 spans 12 residues. This chain's CDR3 is CASSQDRGEQFF. CDR3 nucleotide sequence: TGTGCCAGCAGCCAAGATCGGGGAGAGCAGTTCTTC.

This clonotype has a handful of counts. This chain joins TRBV9 and TRBJ2-5; D call uncertain. The CDR3 length is 14 residues. Germline lookup yields CDR1 SGDLS and CDR2 YYNGEE. The ends were cut back, 4 bases at V and 0 bases at J, with 10 bases in the middle. In DNA, the CDR3 is TGTGCCAGCAGCAACAATCACCACCAAGAGACCCAGTACTTC. Its protein product is CASSNNHHQETQYF.

This clonotype was counted ten times or more. The chain carries TRBV7-2 and TRBJ2-7; D gene uncertain. Germline-derived CDR1 and CDR2 are SGHTA and FQGNSA. This CDR3 has 13 amino acids. Trimming took off 8 bases at V and 0 bases at J, with 11 bases between the two ends. The CDR3 is CASGPYDSYEQYF. The CDR3 bases are TGTGCCAGCGGTCCGTATGACTCCTACGAGCAGTACTTC.

This clonotype was found a few times. This chain joins TRBV7-9 and TRBJ2-2, with 7 bases that match TRBD2. This CDR3 is 18 amino acids long. The germline gives CDR1 SEHNR, CDR2 FQNEAQ (reference sequence). Trimming cost V 5 bases and J 4 bases; bases outside gene matches: 16. The DNA of the CDR3 is TGTGCCAGCAGCCTGAGGGAGGGGCTCACGGAGAGCACCGGGGAGCTGTTTTTT. Protein product: CASSLREGLTESTGELFF.

This clonotype showed up many times. J is TRBJ2-3 and V is TRBV7-9; 9 bases match TRBD1. The CDR3 length is 15 residues. The V gene's germline CDR1 is SEHNR and CDR2 FQNEAQ (reference sequence). J was trimmed by 1 base and V by 6 bases; bases with no gene match: 5. This CDR3 is CASSERDRGTDTQYF. CDR3 DNA: TGTGCCAGCAGTGAGCGGGACAGGGGCACAGATACGCAGTATTTT.

The CDR3 spells CASSDGGASDTQYF. The CDR3 bases are TGCGCCAGCAGCGACGGGGGGGCCTCAGATACGCAGTATTTT. This chain links TRBV5-1 with TRBJ2-3, with 8 bases that match TRBD2. Trimming at V came to 4 bases and at J to 4 bases, leaving 5 bases not matched to a gene. The germline CDR1 and CDR2 sequences are SGHRS and YFSETQ. This CDR3 comprises 14 residues.

This clonotype was found many times. The chain carries TRBV7-8 and TRBJ2-7; D might be TRBD2 (5 bases). The ends were cut back, 8 bases at V and 3 bases at J, with 17 bases in the middle. The CDR3 loop spans 14 amino acids. Germline CDR1 SGHVS, CDR2 FQNEAQ. The CDR3 DNA sequence: TGTGCCAGCCTAAGAACCCTCGGGGACTACGAGCAGTACTTC. Translating gives CASLRTLGDYEQYF.

About this clonotype: The CDR3 end shows no conserved phenylalanine or tryptophan, and so a read error is likely. The chain carries TRBV20-1 and TRBJ2-5, with D perhaps matching TRBD2 (5 bases). Germline V lookup: CDR1 DFQATT, CDR2 SNEGSKA (reference sequence). V gave up 5 bases and J gave up 5 bases, with 21 bases separating them. The CDR3 loop spans 15 amino acids. The CDR3 reads CSAPLPGRDRETQYL. CDR3 nucleotides: TGCAGTGCTCCCCTCCCCGGTCGGGATCGGGAGACCCAGTACTTA.

This clonotype has a count of ten or more. The junction does not match germline at one end; this may be a read error. This chain uses TRBV7-6 with TRBJ1-4; TRBD1 is a possible D gene (5 bases). This CDR3 is built from 13 residues. CDR1 and CDR2 from the germline V gene are SGHVS and FNYEAQ. The CDR3 DNA is TGTGCCAGCAGCTCTAGCCCGGGGTCCGGGGCTGTTTTT. Translation: CASSSSPGSGAVF.

The CDR3 DNA sequence: TGCGCCAGCAGCCTTACACAGGGGAGCGGCACTGAAGCTTTCTTT. Translation gives CASSLTQGSGTEAFF. V and J are TRBV5-1 and TRBJ1-1; 7 positions agree with TRBD1. The CDR3 is 15 amino acids. Germline trimming cut 4 bases from V and 4 bases from J; bases unmatched to any gene: 10. In germline, CDR1 is SGHRS, CDR2 YFSETQ.

Ten or more counts support this clonotype. This chain uses TRBV7-2 with TRBJ1-5; TRBD1 matches 8 bases. Unmatched junction bases numbered 10, after V lost 5 bases and J lost 7 bases. The CDR3 covers 15 residues. Per germline, CDR1 SGHTA and CDR2 FQGNSA. CDR3 DNA: TGTGCCAGCAGCCCCCAAAGGACAGGGAACCAGCCCCAGCATTTT. This codes for CASSPQRTGNQPQHF.

This clonotype was picked up a small number of times. The rearrangement uses TRBV14 and TRBJ2-6; 7 nucleotides agree with TRBD1. CDR3 length equals 17 residues. Germline V lookup: CDR1 SGHDN, CDR2 FVKESK. The J segment lost 4 bases and the V segment lost 3 bases, leaving 9 bases of the junction unmatched. Written as DNA, the CDR3 is TGTGCCAGCAGCCACCACACAGGGGCTGCCGGGGCCAACGTCCTGACTTTC. Its protein product is CASSHHTGAAGANVLTF.

Written as DNA, the CDR3 is TGTGCCAGCAGCCCCAGGCCGGGACAGACAAACACCGGGGAGCTGTTTTTT. This translates into CASSPRPGQTNTGELFF. The gene calls are TRBV2 and TRBJ2-2; 7 bases line up with TRBD1. V gave up 6 bases and J gave up 2 bases; unmatched junction bases: 12. This CDR3 has 17 amino acids. CDR1 is SNHLY and CDR2 is FYNNEI in the germline V gene.

This clonotype has ten or more counts. This chain joins TRBV4-1 and TRBJ1-1, with D uncertain. Deletions cut 3 bases from V and 2 bases from J, with 4 bases between. This CDR3 spans 12 amino acids. The germline CDR1 and CDR2 sequences are MGHRA and YSYEKL. CDR3 loop: CASSHVNTEAFF. CDR3 DNA: TGCGCCAGCAGCCACGTAAACACTGAAGCTTTCTTT.

This chain joins TRBV25-1 and TRBJ1-6; 9 positions agree with TRBD1. Trimming took 0 bases from V and 8 from J; bases not matched to a gene: 5. The CDR3 consists of 16 residues. The V gene's germline CDR1 is MGHDK and CDR2 SYGVNS. The chain's CDR3 is CASSEYLWTGDSPLHF. The CDR3 nucleotides are TGTGCCAGCAGTGAATATTTGTGGACAGGGGATTCACCCCTCCACTTT.

This clonotype has a count of ten or more. V and J are TRBV7-2 and TRBJ2-5; D might be TRBD1 (5 bases). This CDR3 comprises 15 residues. Trimming shortened V by 0 bases and J by 2 bases, and 10 bases separated the two germline ends. CDR1 and CDR2 (germline): SGHTA, FQGNSA. CDR3 protein: CASSLARTLQETQYF. The CDR3 DNA reads as TGTGCCAGCAGCTTAGCGAGGACACTACAAGAGACCCAGTACTTC.

The rearrangement links TRBV28 to TRBJ1-5; D remains unclear. This CDR3 comprises 15 residues. V lost 4 bases and J lost 4, with 14 bases in between. CDR1 is MDHEN and CDR2 is SYDVKM in the germline V gene. The CDR3 protein is CASSSQTNLNQPQHF. The CDR3, as DNA: TGTGCCAGCAGTTCCCAGACAAATCTTAATCAGCCCCAGCATTTT.